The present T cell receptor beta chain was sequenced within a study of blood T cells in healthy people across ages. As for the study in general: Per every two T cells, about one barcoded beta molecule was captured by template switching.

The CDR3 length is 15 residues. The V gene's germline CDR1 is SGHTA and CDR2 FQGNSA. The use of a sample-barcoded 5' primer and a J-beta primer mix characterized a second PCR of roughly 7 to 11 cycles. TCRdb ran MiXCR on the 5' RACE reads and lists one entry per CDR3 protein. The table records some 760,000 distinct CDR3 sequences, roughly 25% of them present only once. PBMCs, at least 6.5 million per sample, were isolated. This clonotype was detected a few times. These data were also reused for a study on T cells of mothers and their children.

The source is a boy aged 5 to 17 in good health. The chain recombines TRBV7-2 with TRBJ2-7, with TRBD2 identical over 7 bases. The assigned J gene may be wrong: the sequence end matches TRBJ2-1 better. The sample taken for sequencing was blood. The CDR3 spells CASSLFASGYNEQFF. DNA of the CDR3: TGTGCCAGCAGCTTATTTGCTAGCGGCTACAATGAGCAGTTCTTC.